These 16 T cell receptor beta chains came from one sample sequenced in a study of CD8+CD57+ T cells in acquired aplastic anemia. The use of genomic DNA as template underpinned the TCR beta VDJ and CDR3 profiling. TCRdb fed the reads into MiXCR, producing one record per CDR3 protein. The data hold 150,000 to 200,000 distinct CDR3 sequences, with about half observed a single time. Material: sorted CD4+, CD8+, or CD8+CD57+ T cells (not recorded which) from PBMCs. These receptor sequences come from a human donor in good health.

The V gene is TRBV5-6, the J gene TRBJ1-3; 7 bases match TRBD1. The CDR3 extends over 16 amino acids. Germline lookup yields CDR1 SGHDT and CDR2 YYEEEE. With 2 bases clipped from V and 2 bases from J, the junction kept 7 bases outside the gene matches. The CDR3 coding sequence is TGTGCCAGCAGCTTTCGAGGGGGCCGAACTGGAAACACCATATATTTT. As protein: CASSFRGGRTGNTIYF.

The chain couples TRBV7-2 to TRBJ1-5; D unclear. V was clipped by 5 bases and J by 0 bases, with 5 bases between them. CDR3 length equals 13 residues. CDR1 and CDR2 from the germline V gene are SGHTA and FQGNSA. The CDR3 loop reads CASSTNSNQPQHF. In DNA form, the CDR3 reads TGTGCCAGCAGCACAAATAGCAATCAGCCCCAGCATTTT.

V gene TRBV20-1 combines with J gene TRBJ1-2; the D gene is possibly TRBD1 (6 bases). Germline lookup yields CDR1 DFQATT and CDR2 SNEGSKA (reference sequence). Trimming stripped 0 bases from V and 8 bases from J, with 16 bases between. CDR3 size: 14 residues. This chain's CDR3 is CSARDRWGAGGYTF. CDR3 sequence (DNA): TGCAGTGCTAGAGATCGATGGGGGGCGGGCGGCTACACCTTC.

This clonotype was seen many times. V is TRBV29-1 and J is TRBJ2-7; D uncertain. The length of the CDR3 is 14 residues. Trimming left V 2 bases short and J 2 bases short, with 13 bases between. CDR1 is SQVTM, CDR2 ANQGSEA, per germline. The CDR3 DNA is TGCAGCGTTGAATTCAACAGAGCCCCCTACGAGCAGTACTTC. It encodes CSVEFNRAPYEQYF.

The chain is built from TRBV7-8 and TRBJ2-5; D possibly corresponds to TRBD2 (6 bases). Germline V CDR1 and CDR2: SGHVS, FQNEAQ. V lost 7 bases and J 1 base, leaving 16 bases between the germline ends. This CDR3 contains 15 residues. This CDR3 reads CASTLSGAVQETQYF. DNA for the CDR3: TGTGCCAGCACCCTCTCGGGAGCGGTCCAAGAGACCCAGTACTTC. The full variable domain, rest sourced from reference TRBV7-8 and TRBJ2-5, is GAGVSQSPRYKVAKRGQDVALRCDPISGHVSLFWYQQALGQGPEFLTYFQNEAQLDKSGLPSDRFFAERPEGSVSTLKIQRTQQEDSAVYLCASTLSGAVQETQYFGPGTRLLVL.

This clonotype showed up many times. One end of the junction fails to match germline, which may point to a read error. The gene calls are TRBV29-1 and TRBJ2-3; D is perhaps TRBD1 (5 bases). Per the germline V gene, CDR1 is SQVTM and CDR2 is ANQGSEA. CDR3 length: 14 residues. This CDR3 reads CSVDRAGNTHTQYF. CDR3 DNA sequence: TGCAGCGTTGACCGGGCAGGGAACACACATACGCAGTATTTT.

This clonotype was found many times. The chain couples TRBV6-2 or TRBV6-3 to TRBJ2-5; D is ambiguous. This CDR3 region has 14 residues. Trimming removed 2 bases at V and 7 bases at J, with 14 bases between. Per the germline V gene, CDR1 is MNHEY and CDR2 is SVGEGT. CDR3 nucleotide sequence: TGTGCCAGCAGTTACGACCTTAAAAGAGGGACCCAGTACTTC. This codes for CASSYDLKRGTQYF.

There are many counts of this clonotype. The V gene is TRBV29-1, the J gene TRBJ2-3; the match to TRBD1 covers 9 bases. The germline V gene has CDR1 SQVTM and CDR2 ANQGSEA. This CDR3 comprises 17 residues. The V gene end was trimmed by 1 base and the J gene end by 1 base; junction bases not matched to a gene: 9. The CDR3 region has the DNA TGCAGCGTTGAAGGTGGGCCGGGACAGGGACGCACAGATACGCAGTATTTT. It is translated as CSVEGGPGQGRTDTQYF.

This clonotype has just one count. The chain employs TRBV2 and TRBJ2-7, with TRBD2 matching 16 bases. The germline gives CDR1 SNHLY, CDR2 FYNNEI. This CDR3 spans 17 amino acids. V lost 9 bases, J lost 5 bases, and 13 bases stayed unmatched. In nucleotides, the CDR3 is TGTGCCAGAGATCCGGGACTAGCGGGAGGGCCGGGGAACGAGCAGTACTTC. It encodes CARDPGLAGGPGNEQYF.

This clonotype occurred many times. The chain joins TRBV6-6 to TRBJ2-7; 8 bases are shared with TRBD2. CDR1 is MNHNY and CDR2 is SVGAGI in the germline V gene (reference sequence). The junction had 12 bases not matched to a gene; V was cut back by 0 bases and J by 5 bases. The CDR3 covers 17 residues. This CDR3 is CASSYSSSGSASHEQYF. CDR3 nucleotides: TGTGCCAGCAGTTACTCTTCCAGCGGGAGTGCTTCCCACGAGCAGTACTTC.

This clonotype was detected a few times. The gene calls are TRBV18 and TRBJ1-4, with a weak D call TRBD1 (5 bases). V dropped 1 base and J dropped 6 bases, with 15 bases sitting between them. Per the germline V gene, CDR1 is KGHSH and CDR2 is LQKENI. The CDR3 totals 16 residues. CDR3 sequence reads: CASSPRIQGLDEKLFF. The DNA for the CDR3 is TGTGCCAGCTCACCACGAATCCAGGGTTTAGATGAAAAACTGTTTTTT.

This clonotype was seen only a few times. The chain is built from TRBV20-1 and TRBJ2-7; 15 bases are shared with TRBD2. Germline-derived CDR1 and CDR2 are DFQATT and SNEGSKA (reference sequence). V shed 5 bases, J shed 4 bases, and the junction held 9 bases outside the gene matches. The CDR3 sequence is 16 residues long. CDR3 sequence reads: CSASPLGTSGGYEQYF. CDR3 sequence (DNA): TGCAGTGCTTCCCCGCTGGGGACTAGCGGGGGGTACGAGCAGTACTTC.

About this clonotype: At one boundary the junction diverges from the germline segment, which might be a read error. The chain employs TRBV29-1 and TRBJ1-1; 7 bases match TRBD1. The CDR3 has 12 residues. CDR1 SQVTM and CDR2 ANQGSEA come from the germline V gene. CDR3 nucleotide sequence: TGCAGCGGAAGGGACAGCAGCACTGGAGCTTTCTTT. As protein: CSGRDSSTGAFF.

V gene TRBV2 combines with J gene TRBJ2-5; 11 positions match TRBD2. Trimming at V came to 0 bases and at J to 4 bases, leaving 4 bases not matched to a gene. Germline V CDR1 and CDR2: SNHLY, FYNNEI. The CDR3 runs to 16 residues. The CDR3 is CASSEAPLAGGETQYF. As DNA, the CDR3 is TGTGCCAGCAGTGAAGCGCCTCTAGCGGGAGGAGAGACCCAGTACTTC.

This chain joins TRBV19 and TRBJ1-1, with TRBD1 identical over 7 bases. J gave up 1 base and V 5 bases, and 7 bases lay outside the gene matches. Germline assignment: CDR1 LNHDA and CDR2 SQIVND (reference sequence). The CDR3 totals 15 residues. The CDR3 DNA reads as TGTGCCAGTAGTGGGGGGACAGCGGGGAACACTGAAGCTTTCTTT. Encoded protein: CASSGGTAGNTEAFF.

With regard to this clonotype: A much larger clone sits a single nucleotide away, making a read error possible. V and J are TRBV24-1 and TRBJ2-1; 14 bases match TRBD2. The CDR3 totals 18 residues. CDR1 is KGHDR, CDR2 SFDVKD, per germline. This CDR3 reads CATSDPGTSGSTYNEQLF. CDR3 bases: TGTGCCACCAGTGATCCCGGGACTAGCGGGAGCACCTACAATGAGCAGCTCTTC.